The T cell receptor (beta chain) under discussion was sequenced for a study of cytotoxic CD8 clonotypes in ibrutinib-treated CLL. Study-wide context: A mean of about 250,000 productive templates and just under 95,000 productive rearrangements was obtained per sample. The study's findings and limits: Clonotypes that were public were uncommon, and they contracted or stayed stable on treatment. Circulating CD8+ T-cell counts were tracked by baseline clonality, which exceeded that of age-matched healthy donors.

Library input was about 2 micrograms of DNA from cryopreserved PBMCs. Concerning this clone: Its antigen is not known.

Germline V gene sequence: CDR1 SNHLY, CDR2 FYNNEI. The ends lost 6 bases at V and 7 bases at J; junction bases unmatched: 14. This CDR3 is built from 17 residues. Repertoires were generated with immunoSEQ multiplex PCR, while TCRdb's copy carries only in-frame clones and drops some. The sample contains some 29,000 clones, roughly three quarters of which appear only once. The starting material was PBMCs, obtained after 36 months of ibrutinib treatment. This chain joins TRBV2 and TRBJ2-3, with 12 bases matching TRBD2. The clonotype comes from a human donor with chronic lymphocytic leukemia. The CDR3, as DNA: TGTGCCAGCAGGAGACTAGCGGGGGACCATGGGGGGAATACGCAGTATTTT. It is translated as CASRRLAGDHGGNTQYF.